The 18 T cell receptor beta chains reported below all come from one sample, sequenced in a study of molecular identifiers for immune sequencing clone quantification. MiXCR, applied by TCRdb to the PCR reads, yields one record per CDR3 protein. The sample lists roughly 300,000 distinct CDR3 sequences, about 22% seen once, with around 0.7% in the top ten. The sequencing sample was made of naive CD8+ T cells from blood, with Jurkat cell RNA spiked in. As for subset: FACS-sorted CD8+CD4-CCR7+CD45RA+ naive T cells. These receptors all stem from a human donor in good health. Some libraries in this study had Jurkat cell RNA spiked in.

This clonotype was found many times. The rearrangement uses TRBV14 and TRBJ2-3; D perhaps matches TRBD1 (6 bases). The CDR3 contains 16 residues. CDR1 and CDR2 from the germline V gene are SGHDN and FVKESK. Trimming stripped 0 bases from V and 2 bases from J, with 12 bases between. In nucleotides, the CDR3 is TGTGCCAGCAGCCAAGATCGATGGGGGCCCACAGATACGCAGTATTTT. Translated: CASSQDRWGPTDTQYF.

In the case of this clonotype: Since no conserved phenylalanine or tryptophan closes the CDR3, a read error is the likely cause. The chain combines TRBV7-9 with TRBJ2-2; no clear D. CDR3 length: 14 residues. Germline CDR1 reads SEHNR; CDR2 reads FQNEAQ (reference sequence). The CDR3 nucleotides are TGTGCCAGCAGCCCCCCAGGTCCCACCGGGCAGCTGTTTCTT. Translation: CASSPPGPTGQLFL.

This clonotype was counted at least ten times. The rearrangement links TRBV6-5 to TRBJ2-7; perhaps D is TRBD1 or TRBD2 (5 bases each). Germline V gives CDR1 MNHEY, CDR2 SVGAGI. V gave up 5 bases and J gave up 7 bases, with 15 bases separating them. The CDR3 is 13 amino acids. CDR3 in DNA: TGTGCCAGCAGTCAGGACATCCGGAGGGAGCAGTACTTC. This translates into CASSQDIRREQYF.

There are many counts of this clonotype. The chain has TRBV27 and TRBJ2-5, with D perhaps TRBD1 (6 bases). The V and J ends lost 6 bases and 4 bases respectively, with 12 bases between them. CDR3 length: 13 amino acids. Germline V gene sequence: CDR1 MNHEY, CDR2 SMNVEV (reference sequence). Here the CDR3 DNA reads TGTGCCAGCAGCACGACAGGAATAGAGACCCAGTACTTC. This codes for CASSTTGIETQYF.

This clonotype turned up a few times. This sequence joins TRBV27 and TRBJ2-1; perhaps D is TRBD1 or TRBD2 (5 bases each). The CDR3 covers 14 residues. Per the germline V gene, CDR1 is MNHEY and CDR2 is SMNVEV (reference sequence). V was trimmed by 5 bases and J by 2 bases, leaving 10 bases between them. Here the CDR3 reads CASSETGPYNEQFF. As DNA, the CDR3 is TGTGCCAGCAGTGAGACGGGGCCCTACAATGAGCAGTTCTTC.

This clonotype was found a few times. In DNA, the CDR3 is TGTGCCAGCAGCTTATCGGCCGGTTTCGGGGAAGGTGGCTACACCTTC. Encoded protein: CASSLSAGFGEGGYTF. V gene TRBV7-9 combines with J gene TRBJ1-2; D gene uncertain. The V end was cut by 2 bases, the J end by 7 bases, with 20 bases between. The CDR3 totals 16 residues. Per the germline V gene, CDR1 is SEHNR and CDR2 is FQNEAQ (reference sequence).

Ten or more counts support this clonotype. The genes are TRBV6-2 or TRBV6-3 and TRBJ2-7, with 8 bases matching TRBD1. Trimming cost V 6 bases and J 3 bases; bases outside gene matches: 7. The germline CDR1 and CDR2 sequences are MNHEY and SVGEGT. There are 14 residues in the CDR3. The CDR3 nucleotides are TGTGCCAGCAGCTACGACAGGGGTAACTACGAGCAGTACTTC. It encodes CASSYDRGNYEQYF.

This clonotype showed up just a few times. The chain employs TRBV7-2 and TRBJ2-7; D call uncertain. This CDR3 is built from 13 residues. Trimming removed 1 base at V and 6 bases at J, with 10 bases between. CDR1 is SGHTA and CDR2 is FQGNSA in the germline V gene. Here the CDR3 reads CASSLVRAPEQYF. The CDR3 nucleotides are TGTGCCAGCAGCTTAGTAAGGGCCCCCGAGCAGTACTTC.

This clonotype was picked up a small number of times. This chain connects TRBV7-9 to TRBJ2-7, with D tentatively TRBD2 (6 bases). The CDR3 has 14 residues. V shed 4 bases and J shed 4 bases, with 14 bases lying between them. Germline lookup yields CDR1 SEHNR and CDR2 FQNEAQ (reference sequence). The CDR3 DNA is TGTGCCAGCAGCTCGACGGCGGGGTATTACGAGCAGTACTTC. It translates to CASSSTAGYYEQYF. The full variable domain, with the rest looked up from reference TRBV7-9 and TRBJ2-7, is DTGVSQNPRHKITKRGQNVTFRCDPISEHNRLYWYRQTLGQGPEFLTYFQNEAQLEKSRLLSDRFSAERPKGSFSTLEIQRTEQGDSAMYLCASSSTAGYYEQYFGPGTRLTVT.

The J gene is TRBJ2-7, the V gene TRBV14; 10 bases match TRBD2. CDR1 is SGHDN and CDR2 is FVKESK in the germline V gene. J was trimmed by 2 bases and V by 5 bases; bases with no gene match: 6. The CDR3 has 15 amino acids. The CDR3 region has the DNA TGTGCCAGCAGCTCCGGACTAGCGGTCCCCTACGAGCAGTACTTC. Protein sequence: CASSSGLAVPYEQYF.

This clonotype was counted only a few times. The chain carries TRBV29-1 and TRBJ2-5; no clear D gene. The germline gives CDR1 SQVTM, CDR2 ANQGSEA. V lost 0 bases, J lost 9 bases, and 14 bases lay in between. The CDR3 loop spans 13 amino acids. The chain's CDR3 is CSVEDLNPRPQYF. As DNA, the CDR3 is TGCAGCGTTGAAGACCTAAACCCCAGGCCCCAGTACTTC.

This chain joins TRBV29-1 and TRBJ1-1; no clear D. V lost 6 bases, J lost 7 bases, and 18 bases lay in between. Germline CDR1 and CDR2: SQVTM and ANQGSEA. CDR3 size: 13 residues. Here the CDR3 reads CSVDYTEGGEAFF. CDR3 in DNA: TGCAGCGTGGATTATACAGAGGGAGGTGAAGCTTTCTTT.

This clonotype was observed a few times. The V gene is TRBV12-3 or TRBV12-4, the J gene TRBJ1-1; 7 bases match TRBD1. This CDR3 has 11 residues. The trim removed 5 bases at V and 8 bases at J, leaving 2 bases unmatched. The CDR3 region is CASSVRGEAFF. The CDR3 nucleotides are TGTGCCAGCAGTGTCAGGGGGGAAGCTTTCTTT.

This rearrangement joins TRBV7-2 to TRBJ1-5; no firm D call. The V gene lost 3 bases and the J gene lost 9 bases, with 18 bases spanning the gap. CDR3 length equals 15 residues. Per germline, CDR1 SGHTA and CDR2 FQGNSA. The CDR3 nucleotides are TGTGCCAGCAGCTTTGGCGGCGGTGGTGTAGGGCCCCAGCATTTT. This sequence encodes CASSFGGGGVGPQHF.

Turning to this clonotype: A much larger clone is a single base away; this may be a read error. The V call is TRBV7-9, the J call TRBJ2-7; weak D call: TRBD2 (5 bases). The CDR3 covers 13 residues. Germline V CDR1 and CDR2: SEHNR, FQNEAQ (reference sequence). The CDR3: CTSSADGTYEQYF. The CDR3 coding sequence is TGTACCAGCAGCGCAGACGGGACCTACGAGCAGTACTTC.

Comments on this clonotype: The conserved phenylalanine or tryptophan normally closing the CDR3 is absent here, so this likely arose from a read error. The chain has TRBV13 and TRBJ1-1, with D hard to call. V shed 8 bases and J shed 0 bases, with 10 bases lying between them. The germline CDR1 and CDR2 sequences are PRHDT and FYEKMQ (reference sequence). The CDR3 is 13 residues long. The CDR3 is CASRWSLNTEAFL. For the CDR3, the DNA is TGTGCCAGCCGTTGGAGCTTGAACACTGAAGCTTTCCTT.

This clonotype was observed many times. The chain links TRBV7-6 to TRBJ2-3; 9 positions match TRBD2. V lost 3 bases, J lost 4 bases, and 5 bases stayed unmatched. Per germline, CDR1 SGHVS and CDR2 FNYEAQ. The length of the CDR3 is 15 residues. As DNA, the CDR3 is TGTGCCAGCAGCTTCGGGGCGGGGGGGCCAGATACGCAGTATTTT. Its translation: CASSFGAGGPDTQYF. Looking up the rest from reference TRBV7-6 and TRBJ2-3 gives the full variable domain: GAGVSQSPRYKVTKRGQDVALRCDPISGHVSLYWYRQALGQGPEFLTYFNYEAQQDKSGLPNDRFSAERPEGSISTLTIQRTEQRDSAMYRCASSFGAGGPDTQYFGPGTRLTVL.

This clonotype was counted only a few times. The chain links TRBV7-9 to TRBJ2-7, with TRBD2 matching over 10 bases. The germline V gene encodes CDR1 SEHNR and CDR2 FQNEAQ (reference sequence). With 4 bases clipped from V and 1 base from J, the junction kept 7 bases outside the gene matches. This CDR3 spans 16 amino acids. The DNA for the CDR3 is TGTGCCAGCAGCTCCTCCTTAGCGGGAGGATCCTACGAGCAGTACTTC. Translated: CASSSSLAGGSYEQYF.